This is a list of T cell receptor beta chains from one sample in a study of OX40 agonist ivuxolimab in advanced cancers. Clones were read by immunoSEQ multiplex PCR, and TCRdb kept only the in-frame ones, dropping some. The data contain roughly 29,000 clones, less than 95% of them seen just once; the ten biggest clones take up 24%. Material: CD4+ or CD8+ T cells sorted from blood, obtained in a trial of the OX40 agonist ivuxolimab. The origin of the receptors is an adult with an advanced solid tumor such as melanoma, head and neck, liver or kidney cancer. Both conserved end residues are part of each CDR3. The D gene is left open where the match is weak. Size values are once, few and many counts, or a class for expanded clones, and some rows have none.

d_gene	abundance	v_gene	j_gene	CDR3aa	CDR3nt
.	.	TRBV4-3	TRBJ2-7	CASSQDRREEFYEQYF	TGCGCCAGCAGCCAAGATCGAAGGGAAGAATTCTACGAGCAGTACTTC
.	once	TRBV2	TRBJ2-7	CASSEAWTKGSYEQYF	TGTGCCAGCAGTGAAGCGTGGACCAAGGGCTCCTACGAGCAGTACTTC
.	.	TRBV6-5	TRBJ1-5	CASSYSGGGQPQHF	TGTGCCAGCAGTTACTCGGGGGGGGGTCAGCCCCAGCATTTT
.	.	TRBV5-6	TRBJ2-2	CASSLERQGFVTGELFF	TGTGCCAGCAGCTTGGAGCGGCAGGGTTTCGTAACCGGGGAGCTGTTTTTT
.	.	TRBV10-3	TRBJ2-1	CAISEFSPVRGGNEQFF	TGTGCCATCAGTGAATTTAGTCCCGTTCGGGGTGGCAATGAGCAGTTCTTC
.	.	TRBV15	TRBJ1-1	CATSSRVSNTEAFF	TGTGCCACCAGCAGTCGAGTCAGCAACACTGAAGCTTTCTTT
TRBD2	.	TRBV29-1	TRBJ2-3	CSVDGEPGLAGGATQYF	TGCAGCGTTGATGGGGAACCGGGACTAGCGGGAGGGGCTACGCAGTATTTT
.	.	TRBV5-1	TRBJ1-4	CASSRNDGGLDEKLFF	TGCGCCAGCAGCCGAAACGATGGGGGCCTAGATGAAAAACTGTTTTTT
TRBD1	.	TRBV7-2	TRBJ2-2	CASSLSPGTGVDTGELFF	TGTGCCAGCAGCTTATCCCCCGGGACAGGGGTCGACACCGGGGAGCTGTTTTTT
TRBD2	.	TRBV5-4	TRBJ2-1	CASSLGLAGVSPRDEQFF	TGTGCCAGCAGCTTGGGACTAGCGGGAGTCTCGCCCCGCGATGAGCAGTTCTTC
.	.	TRBV5-1	TRBJ2-2	CASSLVPVGGTGELFF	TGCGCCAGCAGCTTGGTCCCAGTCGGCGGCACCGGGGAGCTGTTTTTT
.	once	TRBV15	TRBJ2-3	CATSRTDRNTDTQYF	TGTGCCACCAGCAGGACCGACAGAAACACAGATACGCAGTATTTT
.	.	TRBV29-1	TRBJ1-2	CSVEDPEANYGYTF	TGCAGCGTTGAAGATCCAGAAGCTAACTATGGCTACACCTTC
.	.	TRBV11-1	TRBJ2-3	CASSFTREDTDTQYF	TGTGCCAGCAGCTTTACCCGGGAAGACACAGATACGCAGTATTTT
.	.	TRBV30	TRBJ1-3	CAWSVAAMTGNTIYF	TGTGCCTGGAGTGTTGCTGCCATGACTGGAAACACCATATATTTT
.	.	TRBV27	TRBJ2-7	CASTSLTEDEQYF	TGTGCCAGCACCTCCCTTACTGAGGACGAGCAGTACTTC
.	.	TRBV21-1	TRBJ2-2	CASSGTHGELFF	TGTGCCAGCAGCGGAACTCACGGGGAGCTGTTTTTT
.	.	TRBV6-6	TRBJ2-7	CASSYRADEQYF	TGTGCCAGCAGTTACAGGGCCGACGAGCAGTACTTC
.	.	TRBV5-1	TRBJ1-5	CASSLGTEDQLQHF	TGCGCCAGCAGCTTGGGAACTGAAGATCAGCTCCAGCATTTT
TRBD1	.	TRBV27	TRBJ2-5	CASSFGTGGQETQYF	TGTGCCAGCAGTTTCGGGACAGGGGGCCAAGAGACCCAGTACTTC
.	.	TRBV13	TRBJ2-1	CASSLLASNEQFF	TGTGCCAGCAGCTTACTAGCTAGCAATGAGCAGTTCTTC
.	.	TRBV5-6	TRBJ2-1	CASSLGGFVNEQFF	TGTGCCAGCAGCTTGGGGGGGTTTGTCAATGAGCAGTTCTTC
TRBD2	once	TRBV19	TRBJ2-2	CASSVPLRSLYGRATGELFF	TGTGCCAGTAGTGTCCCGCTGCGCAGTCTATACGGGAGGGCCACCGGGGAGCTGTTTTTT
.	.	TRBV10-3	TRBJ2-5	CAISESASPYQETQYF	TGTGCCATCAGTGAGTCGGCTAGCCCTTACCAAGAGACCCAGTACTTC
.	few	TRBV7-9	TRBJ1-1	CASSPRSQDTEAFF	TGTGCCAGCAGCCCACGGTCCCAGGACACTGAAGCTTTCTTT
.	.	TRBV29-1	TRBJ2-2	CSVEWGSGTGELFF	TGCAGCGTTGAATGGGGGAGCGGCACCGGGGAGCTGTTTTTT
TRBD2	.	TRBV27	TRBJ2-1	CASSRTSGRREGNEQFF	TGTGCCAGCAGTCGGACTAGCGGTCGGAGGGAAGGCAATGAGCAGTTCTTC
.	once	TRBV11-2	TRBJ2-7	CASSLSGSYEQYF	TGTGCCAGCAGCTTATCCGGCTCCTACGAGCAGTACTTC
.	.	TRBV6-1	TRBJ1-3	CASSEWGTGNTIYF	TGTGCCAGCAGTGAATGGGGTACCGGAAACACCATATATTTT
.	.	TRBV10-3	TRBJ2-6	CAISEKGPGRSGANVLTF	TGTGCCATCAGTGAAAAGGGACCGGGGAGATCTGGGGCCAACGTCCTGACTTTC
TRBD2	.	TRBV10-3	TRBJ2-3	CASSGLAGTDTQYF	TGTGCCAGCTCGGGACTAGCGGGCACAGATACGCAGTATTTT
TRBD2	.	TRBV7-2	TRBJ2-3	CASSWTSGGADTQYF	TGTGCCAGCAGTTGGACTAGCGGGGGAGCAGATACGCAGTATTTT
TRBD2	.	TRBV10-1	TRBJ2-3	CASSPSGRGSTDTQYF	TGCGCCAGCAGTCCCTCGGGGCGGGGGAGCACAGATACGCAGTATTTT
.	few	TRBV10-1	TRBJ2-7	CASSAGKTYEQYF	TGCGCCAGCAGTGCGGGCAAGACCTACGAGCAGTACTTC
.	.	TRBV6-5	TRBJ2-1	CASSYSSSSSYNEQFF	TGTGCCAGCAGTTACTCAAGTTCTAGCTCCTACAATGAGCAGTTCTTC
.	.	TRBV11-2	TRBJ2-7	CASTPNPWGRAYEQYF	TGTGCCAGCACCCCAAACCCCTGGGGTAGGGCCTACGAGCAGTACTTC
TRBD1	.	TRBV7-6	TRBJ2-1	CASSYNRGAYNEQFF	TGTGCCAGCAGCTACAACAGGGGGGCCTACAATGAGCAGTTCTTC
TRBD1	.	TRBV27	TRBJ2-7	CASSFGTGAYEQYF	TGTGCCAGCAGTTTTGGGACAGGGGCCTACGAGCAGTACTTC
.	.	TRBV6-5	TRBJ2-1	CASSIAYYNEQFF	TGTGCCAGCAGCATCGCGTACTACAATGAGCAGTTCTTC
.	.	TRBV10-3	TRBJ1-1	CATIGGLGTEAFF	TGTGCCACAATAGGGGGGCTAGGTACTGAAGCTTTCTTT
TRBD1	.	TRBV27	TRBJ1-2	CASSLSPDRGDGYTF	TGTGCCAGCAGTTTATCTCCGGACAGGGGAGATGGCTACACCTTC